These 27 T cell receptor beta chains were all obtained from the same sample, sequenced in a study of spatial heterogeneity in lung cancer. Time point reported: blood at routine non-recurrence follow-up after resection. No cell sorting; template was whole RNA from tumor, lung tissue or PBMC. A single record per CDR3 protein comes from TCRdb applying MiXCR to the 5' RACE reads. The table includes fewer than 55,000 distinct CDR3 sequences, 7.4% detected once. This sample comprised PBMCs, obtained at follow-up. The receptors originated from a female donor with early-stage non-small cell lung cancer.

DNA of the CDR3: TGTGCCGGAGAGGATGAGGACTACGAGCAGTACTTC. Its translation: CAGEDEDYEQYF. The V gene is TRBV7-3, the J gene TRBJ2-7, with no clear D. Per the germline V gene, CDR1 is SGHTA and CDR2 is FQGTGA. V lost 11 bases to trimming and J lost 3 bases, with 14 bases between them. The CDR3 covers 12 residues.

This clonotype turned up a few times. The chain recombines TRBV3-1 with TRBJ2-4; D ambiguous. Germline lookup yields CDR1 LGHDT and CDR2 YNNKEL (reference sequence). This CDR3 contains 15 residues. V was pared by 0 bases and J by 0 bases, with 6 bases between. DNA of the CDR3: TGTGCCAGCAGCCAAGAGGTTCTAGCCAAAAACATTCAGTACTTC. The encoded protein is CASSQEVLAKNIQYF.

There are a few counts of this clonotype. The CDR3 DNA sequence: TGTGCCAGCAGGGCCTACCAGACCCAGTACTTC. Its protein is CASRAYQTQYF. The chain has TRBV2 and TRBJ2-5, with unresolved D. CDR1 is SNHLY and CDR2 is FYNNEI in the germline V gene. The CDR3 consists of 11 residues. The ends were cut back, 6 bases at V and 6 bases at J, with 8 bases in the middle.

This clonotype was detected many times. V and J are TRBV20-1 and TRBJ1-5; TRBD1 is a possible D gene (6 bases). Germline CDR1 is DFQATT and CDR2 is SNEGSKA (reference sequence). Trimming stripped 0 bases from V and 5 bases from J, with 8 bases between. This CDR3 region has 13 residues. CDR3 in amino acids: CSARERGYQPQHF. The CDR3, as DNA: TGCAGTGCTAGAGAAAGGGGGTATCAGCCCCAGCATTTT.

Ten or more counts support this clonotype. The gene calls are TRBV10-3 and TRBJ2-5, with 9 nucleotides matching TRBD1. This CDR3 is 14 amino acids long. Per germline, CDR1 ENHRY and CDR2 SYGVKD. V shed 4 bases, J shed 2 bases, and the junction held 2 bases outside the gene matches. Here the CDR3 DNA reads TGTGCCATCAGTGCACAGGGGGCACAAGAGACCCAGTACTTC. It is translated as CAISAQGAQETQYF.

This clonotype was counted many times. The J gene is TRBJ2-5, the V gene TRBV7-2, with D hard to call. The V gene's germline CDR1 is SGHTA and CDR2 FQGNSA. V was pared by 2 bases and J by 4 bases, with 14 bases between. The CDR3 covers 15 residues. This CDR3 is CASSLNRRLGETQYF. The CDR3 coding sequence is TGTGCCAGCAGCTTAAATAGGCGTCTGGGAGAGACCCAGTACTTC.

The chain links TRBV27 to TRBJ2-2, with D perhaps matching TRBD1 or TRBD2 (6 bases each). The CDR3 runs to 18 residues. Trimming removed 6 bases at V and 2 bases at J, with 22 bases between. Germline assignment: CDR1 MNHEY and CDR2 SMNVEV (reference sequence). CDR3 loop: CASRGGLTGTINTGELFF. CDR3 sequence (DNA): TGTGCCAGCAGAGGGGGGTTAACAGGGACCATAAACACCGGGGAGCTGTTTTTT.

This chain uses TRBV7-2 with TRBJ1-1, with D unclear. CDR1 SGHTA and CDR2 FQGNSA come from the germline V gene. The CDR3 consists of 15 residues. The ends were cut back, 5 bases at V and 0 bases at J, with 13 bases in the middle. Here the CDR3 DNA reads TGTACCAGCAGCCCCCAAGGCAGAGTGAACACTGAAGCTTTCTTT. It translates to CTSSPQGRVNTEAFF.

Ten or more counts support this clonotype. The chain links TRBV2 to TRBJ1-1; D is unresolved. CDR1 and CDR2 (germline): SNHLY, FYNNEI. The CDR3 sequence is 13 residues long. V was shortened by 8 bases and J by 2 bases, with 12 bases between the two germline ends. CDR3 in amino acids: CASGEDVNTEAFF. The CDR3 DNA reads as TGTGCCAGCGGAGAGGACGTTAACACTGAAGCTTTCTTT.

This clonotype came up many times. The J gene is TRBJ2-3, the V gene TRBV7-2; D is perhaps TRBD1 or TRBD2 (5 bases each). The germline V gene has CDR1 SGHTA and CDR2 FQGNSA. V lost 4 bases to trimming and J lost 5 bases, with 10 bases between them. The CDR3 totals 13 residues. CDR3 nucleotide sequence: TGTGCCAGCAGCTATACTAGGGGAGATACGCAGTATTTT. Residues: CASSYTRGDTQYF.

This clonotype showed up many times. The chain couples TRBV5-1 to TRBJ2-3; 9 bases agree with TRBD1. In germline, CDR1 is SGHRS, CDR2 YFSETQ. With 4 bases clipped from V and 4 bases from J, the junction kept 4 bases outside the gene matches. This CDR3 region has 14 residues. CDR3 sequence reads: CASSRDRVADTQYF. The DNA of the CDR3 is TGCGCCAGCAGCCGGGACAGGGTGGCAGATACGCAGTATTTT.

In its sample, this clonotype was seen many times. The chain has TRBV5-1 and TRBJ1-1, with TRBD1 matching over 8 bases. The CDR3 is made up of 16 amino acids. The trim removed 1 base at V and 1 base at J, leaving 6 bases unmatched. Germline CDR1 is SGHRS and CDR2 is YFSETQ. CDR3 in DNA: TGCGCCAGCAGCTTGTGGACAGGGCCCAGGAACACTGAAGCTTTCTTT. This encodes CASSLWTGPRNTEAFF. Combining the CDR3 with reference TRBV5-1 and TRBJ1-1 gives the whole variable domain KAGVTQTPRYLIKTRGQQVTLSCSPISGHRSVSWYQQTPGQGLQFLFEYFSETQRNKGNFPGRFSGRQFSNSRSEMNVSTLELGDSALYLCASSLWTGPRNTEAFFGQGTRLTVV.

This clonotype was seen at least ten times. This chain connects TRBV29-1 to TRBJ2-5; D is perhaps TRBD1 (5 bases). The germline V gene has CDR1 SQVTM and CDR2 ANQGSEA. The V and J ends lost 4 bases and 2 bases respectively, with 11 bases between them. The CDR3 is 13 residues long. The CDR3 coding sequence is TGCAGCGTTGTGGGGCGCCGGCAAGAGACCCAGTACTTC. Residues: CSVVGRRQETQYF.

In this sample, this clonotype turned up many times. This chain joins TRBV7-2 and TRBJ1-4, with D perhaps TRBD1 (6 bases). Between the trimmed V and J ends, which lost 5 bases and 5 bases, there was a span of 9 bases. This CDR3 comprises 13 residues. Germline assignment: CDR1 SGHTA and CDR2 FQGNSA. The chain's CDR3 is CASSQRGNEKLFF. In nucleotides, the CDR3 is TGTGCCAGCAGCCAAAGGGGGAATGAAAAACTGTTTTTT.

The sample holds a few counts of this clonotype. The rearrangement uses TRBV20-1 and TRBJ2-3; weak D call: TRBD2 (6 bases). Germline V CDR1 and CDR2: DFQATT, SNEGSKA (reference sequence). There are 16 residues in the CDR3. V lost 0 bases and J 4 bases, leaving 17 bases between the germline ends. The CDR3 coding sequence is TGCAGTGCTAGAGATAGGGGAGGCCCTGCTCCAGATACGCAGTATTTT. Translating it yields CSARDRGGPAPDTQYF.

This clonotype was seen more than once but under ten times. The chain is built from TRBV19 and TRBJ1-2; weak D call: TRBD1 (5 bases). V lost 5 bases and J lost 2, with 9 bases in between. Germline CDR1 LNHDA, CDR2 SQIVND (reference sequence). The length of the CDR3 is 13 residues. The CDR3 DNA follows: TGTGCCAGTAGTTCGGGACTCAACTATGGCTACACCTTC. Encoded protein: CASSSGLNYGYTF.

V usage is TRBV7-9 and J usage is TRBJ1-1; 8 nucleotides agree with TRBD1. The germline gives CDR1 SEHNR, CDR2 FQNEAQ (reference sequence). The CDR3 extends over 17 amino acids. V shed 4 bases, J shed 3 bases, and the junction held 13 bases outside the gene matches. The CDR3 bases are TGTGCCAGCAGCTCATTCCGGGACAGGCCCCGGGACACTGAAGCTTTCTTT. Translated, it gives CASSSFRDRPRDTEAFF.

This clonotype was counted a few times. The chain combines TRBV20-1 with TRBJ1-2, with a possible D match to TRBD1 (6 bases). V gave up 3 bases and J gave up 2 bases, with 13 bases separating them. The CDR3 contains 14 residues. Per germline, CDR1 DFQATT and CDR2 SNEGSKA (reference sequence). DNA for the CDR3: TGCAGTGCTAGGAGAGGGGGTAGGAACTATGGCTACACCTTC. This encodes CSARRGGRNYGYTF.

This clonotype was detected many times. For the CDR3, the DNA is TGTGCCAGCAGCCAAGAGACCCGAAGGAACACTGAAGCTTTCTTT. This encodes CASSQETRRNTEAFF. The rearrangement uses TRBV3-1 and TRBJ1-1; D is unresolved. Deletions cut 0 bases from V and 1 base from J, with 9 bases between. The CDR3 covers 15 residues. Germline CDR1 reads LGHDT; CDR2 reads YNNKEL (reference sequence).

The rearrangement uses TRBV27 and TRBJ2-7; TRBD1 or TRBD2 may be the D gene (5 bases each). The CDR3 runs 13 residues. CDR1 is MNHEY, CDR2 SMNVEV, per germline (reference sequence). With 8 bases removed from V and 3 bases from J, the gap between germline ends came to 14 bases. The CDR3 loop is CASGDENRYEQYF. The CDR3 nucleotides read TGTGCCAGCGGGGACGAAAATCGCTACGAGCAGTACTTC.

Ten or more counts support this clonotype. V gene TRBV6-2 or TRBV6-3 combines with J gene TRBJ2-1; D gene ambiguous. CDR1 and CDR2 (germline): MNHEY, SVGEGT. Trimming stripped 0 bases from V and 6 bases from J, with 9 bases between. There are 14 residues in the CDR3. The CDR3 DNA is TGTGCCAGCAGTTACTCGAGTAAGGGCAATGAGCAGTTCTTC. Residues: CASSYSSKGNEQFF.

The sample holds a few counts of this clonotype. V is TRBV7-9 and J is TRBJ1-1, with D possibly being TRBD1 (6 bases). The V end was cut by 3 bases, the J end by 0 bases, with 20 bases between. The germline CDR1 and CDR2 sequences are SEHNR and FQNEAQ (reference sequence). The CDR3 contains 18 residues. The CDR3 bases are TGTGCCAGCAGCTTGAGCATCCACAGGGACACTCTGAACACTGAAGCTTTCTTT. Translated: CASSLSIHRDTLNTEAFF.

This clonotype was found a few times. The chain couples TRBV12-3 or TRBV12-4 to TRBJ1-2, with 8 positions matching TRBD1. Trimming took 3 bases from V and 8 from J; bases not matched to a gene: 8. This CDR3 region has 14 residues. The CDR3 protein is CASSFGTGVRGYTF. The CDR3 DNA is TGTGCCAGCAGTTTCGGGACAGGAGTGCGAGGCTACACCTTC.

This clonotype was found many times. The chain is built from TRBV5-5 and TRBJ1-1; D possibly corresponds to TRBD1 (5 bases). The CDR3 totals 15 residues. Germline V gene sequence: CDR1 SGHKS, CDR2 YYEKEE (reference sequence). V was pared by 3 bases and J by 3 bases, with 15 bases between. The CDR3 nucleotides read TGTGCCAGCAGCTACCTTTCCGGAGGGGACACTGAAGCTTTCTTT. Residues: CASSYLSGGDTEAFF.

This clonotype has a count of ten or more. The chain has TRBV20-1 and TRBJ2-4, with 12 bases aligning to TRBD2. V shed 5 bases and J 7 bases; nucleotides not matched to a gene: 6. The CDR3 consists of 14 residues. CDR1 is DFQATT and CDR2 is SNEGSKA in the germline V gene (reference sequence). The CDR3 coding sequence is TGCAGTGCTCCGACTAGCGGGGGAGGTAACATTCAGTACTTC. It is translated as CSAPTSGGGNIQYF.

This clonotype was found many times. This CDR3 reads CASSLLGTLNTEAFF. Here the CDR3 DNA reads TGTGCCAGCAGCTTACTGGGGACATTAAACACTGAAGCTTTCTTT. The chain combines TRBV7-8 with TRBJ1-1; a weak D match, TRBD1 (6 bases). There are 15 residues in the CDR3. The germline gives CDR1 SGHVS, CDR2 FQNEAQ. V gave up 2 bases and J gave up 2 bases, with 12 bases separating them.

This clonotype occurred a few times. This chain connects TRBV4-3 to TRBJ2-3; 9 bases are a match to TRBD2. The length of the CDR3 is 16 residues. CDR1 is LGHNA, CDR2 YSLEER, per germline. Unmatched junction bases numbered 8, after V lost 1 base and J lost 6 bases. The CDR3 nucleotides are TGCGCCAGCAGCCAAGTTCTGGCGGGGGGGAGGGATACGCAGTATTTT. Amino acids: CASSQVLAGGRDTQYF.